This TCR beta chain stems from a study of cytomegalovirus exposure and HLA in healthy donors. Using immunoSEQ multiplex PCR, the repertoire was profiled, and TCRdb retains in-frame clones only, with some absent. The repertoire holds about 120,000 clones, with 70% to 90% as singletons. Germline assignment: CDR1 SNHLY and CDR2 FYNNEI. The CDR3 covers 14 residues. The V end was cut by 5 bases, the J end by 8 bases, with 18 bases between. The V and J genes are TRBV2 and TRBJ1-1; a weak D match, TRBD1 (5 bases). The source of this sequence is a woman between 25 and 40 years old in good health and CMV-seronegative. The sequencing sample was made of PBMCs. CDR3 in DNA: TGTGCCAGCAGTAGGGACTCGGCCAGGGCCGAAGCTTTCTTT. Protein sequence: CASSRDSARAEAFF.